Following are 20 T cell receptor beta chains from one sample sequenced in a study of graft-versus-host responses after intestinal transplantation. These receptors' antigens are unknown. Method: immunoSEQ multiplex PCR; TCRdb's copy keeps in-frame clones and lacks some. The sample comprises some 110,000 clones, roughly 87% of which are singletons, and about 0.9% rests with the top ten. The sequencing here drew on unstimulated CD4+ T cells sorted from spleen or lymph node cells, taken before intestinal transplant. The receptors derive from a human donor who received an intestinal transplant.

The chain couples TRBV25-1 to TRBJ2-6; D call uncertain. CDR3 length: 16 residues. Germline-derived CDR1 and CDR2 are MGHDK and SYGVNS. The V end was cut by 0 bases, the J end by 2 bases, with 8 bases between. The CDR3 sequence: CASSEYKGTGANVLTF. The CDR3 DNA sequence: TGTGCCAGCAGTGAATATAAAGGAACTGGGGCCAACGTCCTGACTTTC.

There are a few counts of this clone. V is TRBV30 and J is TRBJ1-3, with 9 bases lining up with TRBD1. CDR3 size: 15 residues. Germline V CDR1 and CDR2: GTSNPN, SVGIG (reference sequence). V shed 7 bases, J shed 0 bases, and the junction held 7 bases outside the gene matches. CDR3 amino acids: CAFSGTGSSGNTIYF. The CDR3 DNA is TGTGCCTTCTCCGGGACAGGGAGCTCTGGAAACACCATATATTTT.

This sequence joins TRBV5-1 and TRBJ2-7, with TRBD1 as a possible D gene (5 bases). V dropped 0 bases and J dropped 1 base, with 11 bases sitting between them. Germline CDR1 SGHRS, CDR2 YFSETQ. The CDR3 totals 15 residues. The CDR3 coding sequence is TGCGCCAGCAGCTTGGACCAGGGTGGATCCTACGAGCAGTACTTC. Translation: CASSLDQGGSYEQYF.

The genes are TRBV7-9 and TRBJ2-2, with TRBD1 matching 7 bases. Trimming removed 1 base from V and 4 bases from J; junction bases left unmatched: 3. This CDR3 region has 15 residues. Germline V gene data show CDR1 as SEHNR and CDR2 as FQNEAQ (reference sequence). The CDR3 here is CASSLGQGLTGELFF. The CDR3 DNA reads TGTGCCAGCAGCTTAGGACAGGGTCTCACCGGGGAGCTGTTTTTT.

The gene calls are TRBV10-3 and TRBJ1-2; 7 bases align to TRBD1. Per the germline V gene, CDR1 is ENHRY and CDR2 is SYGVKD. V lost 2 bases to trimming and J lost 5 bases; unmatched junction nucleotides: 5. This CDR3 is built from 14 residues. The CDR3 here is CAISEGTEVYGYTF. The CDR3 nucleotides are TGTGCCATCAGTGAGGGGACAGAAGTGTATGGCTACACCTTC.

Concerning this clone: Other DNA sequences in the sample encode the same CDR3. The J gene is TRBJ2-3, the V gene TRBV11-2; 11 bases are shared with TRBD2. Germline V gene data show CDR1 as SGHAT and CDR2 as FQNNGV. V was pared by 5 bases and J by 0 bases, with 4 bases of the junction left unmatched. The CDR3 covers 16 residues. The CDR3 bases are TGTGCCAGCAGCCCATTAGCGGGGGGGAGCACAGATACGCAGTATTTT. Residues: CASSPLAGGSTDTQYF.

This clone was counted a single time. The CDR3 here is CASSPGQASTDTQYF. The CDR3 DNA reads as TGTGCCAGCAGCCCTGGACAGGCTAGCACAGATACGCAGTATTTT. This chain connects TRBV7-7 to TRBJ2-3; 7 bases are a match to TRBD1. CDR1 and CDR2 from the germline V gene are SSHAT and FNYEAQ (reference sequence). This CDR3 comprises 15 residues. V lost 5 bases, J lost 0 bases, and 5 bases stayed unmatched. Combining the CDR3 with reference TRBV7-7 and TRBJ2-3 gives the whole variable domain GAGVSQSPRYKVTKRGQDVTLRCDPISSHATLYWYQQALGQGPEFLTYFNYEAQPDKSGLPSDRFSAERPEGSISTLTIQRTEQRDSAMYRCASSPGQASTDTQYFGPGTRLTVL.

V usage is TRBV19 and J usage is TRBJ2-2; the match to TRBD1 covers 7 bases. CDR1 is LNHDA, CDR2 SQIVND, per germline (reference sequence). The CDR3 loop spans 14 amino acids. V lost 1 base, J lost 7 bases, and 3 bases stayed unmatched. This CDR3 reads CASSIGQGSGELFF. In DNA, the CDR3 is TGTGCCAGTAGTATAGGACAGGGTAGCGGGGAGCTGTTTTTT.

A note on this clone: This CDR3 is also generated by other DNA sequences in the sample. The rearrangement links TRBV11-2 to TRBJ2-6, with D tentatively TRBD1 or TRBD2 (5 bases each). V lost 0 bases to trimming and J lost 0 bases, with 9 bases between them. CDR1 and CDR2 (germline): SGHAT, FQNNGV. This CDR3 spans 17 amino acids. The CDR3 DNA reads as TGTGCCAGCAGCTTAGAGGGACGGAGCTCTGGGGCCAACGTCCTGACTTTC. Its translation: CASSLEGRSSGANVLTF.

The chain recombines TRBV15 with TRBJ2-1; D gene unclear. This CDR3 region has 14 residues. Germline V gene data show CDR1 as LNHNV and CDR2 as YYDKDF (reference sequence). V lost 5 bases to trimming and J lost 5 bases, with 13 bases between them. The DNA of the CDR3 is TGTGCCACCAGCTTACCGAGCAGCAACAATGAGCAGTTCTTC. As protein: CATSLPSSNNEQFF.

The gene calls are TRBV10-1 and TRBJ2-5; TRBD2 matches 10 bases. The germline V gene has CDR1 WNHNN and CDR2 SYGVQD (reference sequence). V shed 4 bases and J 11 bases; nucleotides not matched to a gene: 13. CDR3 length: 15 residues. The DNA of the CDR3 is TGCGCCAGCAGTGGACTAGCGGGTCTCTACAGCCGGCAGTACTTC. Residues: CASSGLAGLYSRQYF.

The chain couples TRBV19 to TRBJ2-1; 11 bases are a match to TRBD2. Unmatched junction bases numbered 8, after V lost 9 bases and J lost 7 bases. This CDR3 contains 14 residues. The germline V gene encodes CDR1 LNHDA and CDR2 SQIVND (reference sequence). The CDR3 DNA sequence: TGTGCCAGGGTAGCGGGAGGGCCTGGAAATGAGCAGTTCTTC. Its translation: CARVAGGPGNEQFF.

The chain uses TRBV27 and TRBJ1-2; tentative D call: TRBD1 (6 bases). The CDR3 is 12 amino acids. Germline CDR1 reads MNHEY; CDR2 reads SMNVEV (reference sequence). Trimming removed 2 bases at V and 6 bases at J, with 7 bases between. The CDR3 region has the DNA TGTGCCAGCAGTTTAACAGGGAATGGCTACACCTTC. It codes for CASSLTGNGYTF.

The chain has TRBV6-5 and TRBJ1-4; 10 bases map to TRBD1. CDR1 and CDR2 (germline): MNHEY, SVGAGI. With V trimmed by 0 bases and J by 6 bases, 1 base remained unmatched. There are 15 residues in the CDR3. This CDR3 is CASSYSTGGDEKLFF. The CDR3 DNA sequence: TGTGCCAGCAGTTACTCGACAGGGGGCGATGAAAAACTGTTTTTT.

V and J are TRBV5-1 and TRBJ1-6; 7 bases line up with TRBD1. This CDR3 has 14 amino acids. Germline V lookup: CDR1 SGHRS, CDR2 YFSETQ. Germline trimming cut 7 bases from V and 10 bases from J; bases unmatched to any gene: 11. CDR3 sequence: CASARGQTMSPLHF. The DNA of the CDR3 is TGCGCCAGCGCCAGGGGACAGACTATGTCACCCCTCCACTTT.

The chain couples TRBV7-6 to TRBJ2-5; a possible D gene is TRBD1 (5 bases). The end of the DNA fits TRBJ2-7 better, so the J call may be wrong. Germline V CDR1 and CDR2: SGHVS, FNYEAQ. The CDR3 is 14 amino acids. The CDR3 region is CASSLLPDTYEQYF. DNA of the CDR3: TGTGCCAGCAGCTTACTTCCGGACACATACGAGCAGTACTTC.

CDR3 protein: CASSAGTETYEQYF. The CDR3 DNA reads as TGTGCCAGCAGTGCCGGGACGGAAACCTACGAGCAGTACTTC. This rearrangement joins TRBV5-4 to TRBJ2-7, with D tentatively TRBD1 or TRBD2 (5 bases each). The CDR3 runs to 14 residues. Trimming took off 5 bases at V and 2 bases at J, with 14 bases between the two ends. The germline V gene encodes CDR1 SGHNT and CDR2 YYREEE (reference sequence).

The CDR3 protein is CASSLSQRGSYNEQFF. CDR3 nucleotides: TGTGCCAGCAGCTTGAGTCAGCGGGGCTCCTACAATGAGCAGTTCTTC. This chain joins TRBV5-4 and TRBJ2-1; 7 nucleotides line up with TRBD2. This CDR3 contains 16 residues. Trimming took 1 base from V and 0 from J; bases not matched to a gene: 4. Germline-derived CDR1 and CDR2 are SGHNT and YYREEE (reference sequence).

V gene TRBV25-1 combines with J gene TRBJ2-3, with D maybe TRBD1 (6 bases). This CDR3 comprises 13 residues. The V end lost 3 bases, the J end lost 4 bases, and 8 bases lay between the germline ends. Germline values: CDR1 MGHDK, CDR2 SYGVNS. This CDR3 reads CASSDSGADTQYF. The CDR3 DNA reads TGTGCCAGCAGTGATTCAGGGGCAGATACGCAGTATTTT. The complete variable domain, with remaining parts taken from reference TRBV25-1 and TRBJ2-3, reads EADIYQTPRYLVIGTGKKITLECSQTMGHDKMYWYQQDPGMELHLIHYSYGVNSTEKGDLSSESTVSRIRTEHFPLTLESARPSHTSQYLCASSDSGADTQYFGPGTRLTVL.

Here the CDR3 DNA reads TGTGCCAGCAGCTTATCAGACAGTTCTGATACGCAGTATTTT. Amino acids: CASSLSDSSDTQYF. The V and J genes are TRBV11-1 and TRBJ2-3; possibly TRBD1 for D (5 bases). V was shortened by 2 bases and J by 6 bases, with 12 bases between the two germline ends. This CDR3 region has 14 residues. The V gene's germline CDR1 is SGHAT and CDR2 FQDESV (reference sequence).